This T cell receptor (beta chain) is from a study of blood T cells in healthy people across ages (dated by TCRdb to between 2014 and 2017). A note on the overall study: In model experiments, template switching captured roughly one uniquely barcoded TCR beta cDNA molecule for every two T cells. Using deep sequencing normalized with unique cDNA molecular identifiers, the study measured how TCR beta repertoire diversity changes with age. The donors were split into four age groups: young (average around 15 years), middle-aged (nearly 40), aged (about 56) and long-lived (over 75). To avoid experimental bias, donors of different ages were distributed randomly across sequencing lanes. Using the same blood draw, the study looked at two additional independent replicas of 1 million unique cDNA reads for two donors, one aged 18 to 29 and the other aged 80 or older.

Remarks on this clonotype: The antigen it binds to is not known. No much larger clone is present one base from it, and per-base qualities are unavailable.

Systemically healthy Caucasian individuals from Russia, 35 to 40 in total and aged about 6 to 100 years, were included as donors. About 10 milliliters of peripheral blood were collected from each donor into EDTA-treated Vacutainer tubes. Ficoll-Paque density-gradient centrifugation was used to isolate PBMCs, with at least 6.5 million obtained per sample. Total RNA, at least 6 micrograms per sample, was extracted from PBMCs with Trizol reagent. The percentages of naive CD45RAhigh/CD27high T cells were determined by flow cytometry on a PBMC aliquot from every donor. Here is what the overall study found, with its caveats: Estimates of total diversity from one million sequenced T cells were regarded as lower bounds and underestimates. As age increased, observed TCR beta diversity per million T cells dropped in a roughly linear way, and a significant reduction was already evident by age roughly 40. Compared with the aged group, the long-lived group had more naive CD4+ T cells, fewer expanded clones and increased TCR diversity, suggesting age selection. Since profiling was done on bulk unsorted PBMCs, naive and antigen-experienced compartments could not be conclusively compared. Because donor CMV infection status was unknown, age-related changes in expanded clonotypes were potentially confounded. Observed TCR beta diversity correlated strongly with the percentage of naive T cells measured by flow cytometry.

Reading the germline V gene (reference sequence) gives CDR1 SEHNR and CDR2 FQNEAQ. The V end loses 2 bases and the J end loses 0 bases, and a stretch of 10 bases separates them. The CDR3 covers 15 residues, taking in both the cysteine and the phenylalanine. Of the read, only the CDR3 DNA is kept; its 45 bases are in frame from base 1. To prepare the library, 5' RACE was applied. The instrument given in TCRdb is Illumina HiSeq 2500. A second PCR of roughly 6 to 12 cycles was run with a J-beta primer mix and a sample-barcoded 5' primer. Each TCR beta cDNA molecule received a unique molecular identifier from a template-switch 5' adaptor carrying 12 random nucleotides. Each sample yielded at least 3 million CDR3-containing paired-end reads. First-strand cDNA synthesis was performed from all RNA using the Mint cDNA synthesis kit, with priming by a TRBC-specific oligonucleotide. All cDNA was treated with uracil-DNA glycosylase and then went through a first 18-cycle PCR with the universal primers M1SS and BC2_uni_R. For the original study's pipeline: For normalization, 1 million high-quality reads, each with a distinct molecular identifier, were randomly selected from each sample. Instead of being binned into consensus sequences, reads that shared molecular identifiers were thrown out. MiTCR, with a Q25 quality threshold and the strictest error-elimination algorithm, was used for CDR3 identification, clonotype clustering and error correction. A nonparametric unseen species model with Euler transformation was used to estimate a lower bound on total TCR beta diversity. In TCRdb, the public reads were trimmed at Q25 with fastp and aligned with MiXCR, with productive beta chains retained. CDR3 protein duplicates are merged, each entry listing the most common genes and DNA. These V and J calls rely on TCRdb rather than the paper's analysis. Here the sample has about 1.5 million distinct CDR3 sequences; around 40% occur a single time. The ten largest clonotypes hold under 5% of the sample.

The chain uses TRBV7-9 and TRBJ2-5, and possibly TRBD1, on 5 matching bases. Sequences were obtained from blood. The clonotype was recovered from a woman under 30 in good health. The DNA is TGTGCCAGCAGCTTAATGGAGACAGACCAAGAGACCCAGTACTTC. Its amino acids are CASSLMETDQETQYF.